This T cell receptor (beta chain) was sequenced in a study of identical twins. This clonotype was counted a few times. The antigen remains undetermined. Study-level results: Zero-insertion analyses could be partly confounded by invariant MAIT and iNKT cells. Twin sharing of out-of-frame TCR alpha was underestimated by models in monozygotic pairs.

TCRdb processed the 5' RACE reads anew with MiXCR; each CDR3 protein has one entry. The table records approximately 220,000 distinct CDR3 sequences, around 7.6% of them present only once. This CDR3 spans 14 amino acids. Trimming removed 6 bases from V and 4 bases from J, with 15 bases in between. Germline V gene data show CDR1 as SEHNR and CDR2 as FQNEAQ (reference sequence). This same sample was also part of a study on yellow fever vaccine responses in identical twins.

The rearrangement joins TRBV7-9 to TRBJ1-2, with D possibly being TRBD1 (5 bases). Sample: CD8+ T cells sorted from blood. This receptor was taken from a woman aged 18-30 years in good health. The DNA for the CDR3 is TGTGCCAGCAGGGGGGATGGCGGCGGCTATGGCTACACCTTC. This gives the protein CASRGDGGGYGYTF.